This note documents a single T cell receptor beta chain sequence. What this receptor recognizes is not known. Base qualities are not at hand, and no much larger clone is one base apart. These data belong to a study of a mutant IDH1 vaccine in newly diagnosed glioma (dated by TCRdb to the early 2020s). With respect to the entire study: Patients were given eight vaccinations, in weeks 1, 3, 5, 7, 11, 15, 19 and 23, which matched visits V03 through V10. Vaccination began 4-6 weeks after radiotherapy alone, or alongside temozolomide cycles in the chemotherapy-containing groups. Of the 32 patients who were treated, approximately 60% were male and roughly 38% were female, and the mean age was approximately 40 years. Before enrollment, most patients had been given radiochemotherapy with temozolomide as standard therapy, while the rest had received either radiotherapy alone or temozolomide alone. Six visits were used for peripheral blood collection: V03 (baseline), V05, V07, V10, V12 and V13. Longitudinal TCRB deep sequencing was performed for 20 to 25 treated patients wherever samples were available for exploratory analyses. Overall results and qualifications from the work: It was noted by the authors that analyses of patient blood samples could not be reproduced owing to sample limitations. Immune responses induced by the vaccine were seen in approximately 93% of patients across multiple MHC alleles. Availability determined which PBMC samples were chosen for TCRB deep sequencing. No apparent relationship was observed between pseudoprogression and alterations in the top peripheral T cell clonotypes detected by TCRB sequencing.

Taken with the paper, the label for time point translates to: week 5, during vaccination. Each vaccine dose was 300 ug of a 20-mer mutant IDH1 peptide in Montanide, given subcutaneously with topical imiquimod. Donors had newly diagnosed WHO grade 3 or 4 IDH1-mutant astrocytomas with loss of nuclear ATRX. The samples were drawn from NOA16, a multicentre, single-arm, open-label phase I trial in Germany that tested a mutant IDH1 peptide vaccine in humans for the first time. Genomic DNA for TCRB sequencing was extracted from EDTA blood using the DNeasy Blood and Tissue Kit. The library was generated by the immunoSEQ multiplex PCR assay. The hsTCRB Kit was used according to the manufacturer's protocol to amplify rearranged TCR beta chain sequences. An Illumina MiSeq was used to sequence the TCRB libraries. The original methods were these. The proprietary platform of the kit vendor was used for demultiplexing, trimming and gene mapping. The clones in this table, taken by TCRdb from immuneACCESS, are in-frame only. Not every clone is retained; where verified, under half of the shortfall comes from an unresolved V gene, and the cause of the rest is unknown. D and trimming come from the DNA, and the V and J calls and clone size come from that table. In this sample the table shows around 42,000 clones, approximately 85% of which occur a single time. Approximately 1.5% of the sample lies in the top ten.

The CDR3 sequence holds 14 residues, the cysteine and phenylalanine included. Only the CDR3 portion is preserved as DNA: 42 bases, with reading frame beginning at the first base. A distance of 9 bases separates the germline ends of V and J, which lose 2 bases and 0 bases respectively. The germline V gene provides CDR1 SGHDT and CDR2 YYEEEE. The clonotype originates from a middle-aged man with glioma. The chain joins TRBV5-6 to TRBJ2-7, and the D gene may be TRBD2, 5 bases matching. The material sequenced was PBMCs, taken from a glioma patient whose treatment included an IDH1 peptide vaccine. This receptor has the CDR3 CASSFLSGSYEQYF. In nucleotide form, the sequence is TGTGCCAGCAGCTTTTTGAGCGGCTCCTACGAGCAGTACTTC.